The sequence of this T cell receptor (beta chain) was determined in a study of blood T cell repertoires in COVID-19. This CDR3 has 16 amino acids. Unmatched junction bases numbered 12, after V lost 4 bases and J lost 4 bases. Germline V lookup: CDR1 SGHVS, CDR2 FQNEAQ. Produced via immunoSEQ multiplex PCR; TCRdb's table is partial and in-frame only. The sample contains about 250,000 clones, 70% to 90% of which appear only once. This clonotype was obtained from a man aged 80 or over with acute or convalescent COVID-19. What was sequenced was peripheral blood. This chain joins TRBV7-8 and TRBJ1-2; 7 bases are shared with TRBD1. The CDR3 region has the DNA TGTGCCAGCAGCTCAGGGGGTGGGGACAACAGCTATGGCTACACCTTC. It is translated as CASSSGGGDNSYGYTF. Together with reference TRBV7-8 and TRBJ1-2, the CDR3 gives the full variable domain: GAGVSQSPRYKVAKRGQDVALRCDPISGHVSLFWYQQALGQGPEFLTYFQNEAQLDKSGLPSDRFFAERPEGSVSTLKIQRTQQEDSAVYLCASSSGGGDNSYGYTFGSGTRLTVV.